This TCR beta chain was obtained from a study of T cell repertoires in cytomegalovirus infection. Study-level information: Researchers turned to recently identified HLA-C-restricted CMV epitopes as well as well-studied HLA-B-restricted ones. Carrying CMV and the relevant HLA type showed in public TCR beta signatures.

One entry per CDR3 protein, called by TCRdb with MiXCR from the reads. The data contain around 770,000 distinct CDR3 sequences, about 29% of them singletons. As concerns this clonotype: Its matching antigen is unknown.

Study results and caveats: It was HLA-C-restricted CMV-specific TCR beta clonotypes that dominated the response ex vivo.

The CDR3 consists of 15 residues. Trimming took 1 base from V and 10 from J; bases not matched to a gene: 5. The germline V gene has CDR1 MGHRA and CDR2 YSYEKL. The TCR originated in a human donor in good health (CMV status not recorded). Some clones in this sample may be carry-over from other donors' samples. The specimen was cultured CD8+ T cells from PBMCs, collected from culture after CMV antigen stimulation. The J gene is TRBJ1-6, the V gene TRBV4-1; 9 bases are a match to TRBD1. The CDR3 reads CASSQGGQGGSPLHF. CDR3 coding DNA: TGCGCCAGCAGCCAAGGGGGACAGGGTGGCTCACCCCTCCACTTT.